This is a list of T cell receptor beta chains from one sample in a study of human T cells and chemical hapten exposure. Via MiXCR, TCRdb re-called the RACE reads, giving one row per CDR3 protein. The table has fewer than 65,000 distinct CDR3 sequences, roughly 8.8% seen once. The specimen was whole blood, collected in connection with sensitization to the hapten diphenylcyclopropenone (DPC). The source of these receptors is a woman in her thirties or forties with alopecia areata. Some clones in this sample may be carry-over from other donors' samples. Both conserved end residues are part of each CDR3. A D gene is named only where the DNA matches it firmly. Expanded clones get a size class; other rows say once, few or many, or leave the size out.

v_call: TRBV20-1
clone_size: NA
d_call: NA
j_call: TRBJ2-1
cdr3_nt: TGCAGTGCCTCCACTATGTTGGCCAATGAGCAGTTCTTC
cdr3_aa: CSASTMLANEQFF

v_call: TRBV4-1
clone_size: few
d_call: TRBD1
j_call: TRBJ1-5
cdr3_nt: TGCGCCAGCAGCCAACTGGGACAGGGGGTGATCAATCAGCCCCAGCATTTT
cdr3_aa: CASSQLGQGVINQPQHF

v_call: TRBV29-1
clone_size: few
d_call: NA
j_call: TRBJ1-5
cdr3_nt: TGCAGCGTCGAAAAGGGATTGCGGCAGCCCCAGCATTTT
cdr3_aa: CSVEKGLRQPQHF

v_call: TRBV29-1
clone_size: few
d_call: TRBD1
j_call: TRBJ2-2
cdr3_nt: TGCAGCGTGTCCGGGACAGGGGCGACGAACACCGGGGAGCTGTTTTTT
cdr3_aa: CSVSGTGATNTGELFF

v_call: TRBV7-9
clone_size: many
d_call: TRBD1
j_call: TRBJ1-5
cdr3_nt: TGTGCCAGCAGCTTAGCGGACAGGCCTCAGCCCCAGCATTTT
cdr3_aa: CASSLADRPQPQHF

v_call: TRBV11-1
clone_size: few
d_call: NA
j_call: TRBJ1-4
cdr3_nt: TGTGCCAGCAGCTACGGGGCGCAGGGGCCCAAACTGTTTTTT
cdr3_aa: CASSYGAQGPKLFF

v_call: TRBV6-2/TRBV6-3
clone_size: few
d_call: NA
j_call: TRBJ2-3
cdr3_nt: TGTGCCAGCATAAGGGGGGGCAGCGCAGATACGCAGTATTTT
cdr3_aa: CASIRGGSADTQYF

v_call: TRBV2
clone_size: NA
d_call: TRBD2
j_call: TRBJ2-2
cdr3_nt: TGTGCCAGCAGTGAAACTAGCGGGGGACGCGGAGGGCTGTTTTTT
cdr3_aa: CASSETSGGRGGLFF

v_call: TRBV6-6
clone_size: many
d_call: TRBD1
j_call: TRBJ2-2
cdr3_nt: TGTGCCAGCAGTTACATACAGGGGAGAGCGGAAGAGGAGCTGTTTTTT
cdr3_aa: CASSYIQGRAEEELFF

v_call: TRBV20-1
clone_size: many
d_call: TRBD2
j_call: TRBJ2-7
cdr3_nt: TGCAGTGCGGAGACTAGCGGGGGGTCCGAGCAGTACTTC
cdr3_aa: CSAETSGGSEQYF

v_call: TRBV5-8
clone_size: NA
d_call: NA
j_call: TRBJ2-7
cdr3_nt: TGTGCCAGCAGCGCGGACAGCTTTCTTCCCTACGAGCAGTACTTC
cdr3_aa: CASSADSFLPYEQYF

v_call: TRBV5-4
clone_size: many
d_call: TRBD1
j_call: TRBJ1-1
cdr3_nt: TGTGCCAGCATCAAAACAGGGGGAAGAACTGAAGCTTTCTTT
cdr3_aa: CASIKTGGRTEAFF

v_call: TRBV9
clone_size: many
d_call: TRBD2
j_call: TRBJ2-3
cdr3_nt: TGTGCCAGCAGCGAAGCGGGGACTAGCACAGATACGCAGTATTTT
cdr3_aa: CASSEAGTSTDTQYF

v_call: TRBV27
clone_size: NA
d_call: NA
j_call: TRBJ2-5
cdr3_nt: TGTGCCAGCAGTTCCGGACAAGGAGAAGAGACCCAGTACTTC
cdr3_aa: CASSSGQGEETQYF

v_call: TRBV7-9
clone_size: few
d_call: TRBD1
j_call: TRBJ2-5
cdr3_nt: TGTGCCAGCAGCTTCCCCCGAGACAGGGGTCCCCTAGAGACCCAGTACTTC
cdr3_aa: CASSFPRDRGPLETQYF

v_call: TRBV4-2
clone_size: few
d_call: NA
j_call: TRBJ1-6
cdr3_nt: TGTGCCAGCAGCGAAGGGGCAGGCGATTCACCCCTCCACTTT
cdr3_aa: CASSEGAGDSPLHF

v_call: TRBV12-3/TRBV12-4
clone_size: few
d_call: TRBD1
j_call: TRBJ1-2
cdr3_nt: TGTGCCAGCAGTTATACCCCGACAGGGGGCGATTATGGCTACACCTTC
cdr3_aa: CASSYTPTGGDYGYTF

v_call: TRBV10-3
clone_size: few
d_call: TRBD2
j_call: TRBJ2-7
cdr3_nt: TGTGCCATCAGTGAGGCAGCGGGGGTTCAGCAGTACTTC
cdr3_aa: CAISEAAGVQQYF

v_call: TRBV14
clone_size: many
d_call: NA
j_call: TRBJ1-1
cdr3_nt: TGTGCCAGCAGCCGACGCCAAGGTTGGGCTGAAGCTTTCTTT
cdr3_aa: CASSRRQGWAEAFF

v_call: TRBV27
clone_size: few
d_call: NA
j_call: TRBJ1-2
cdr3_nt: TGTGCCAGCAGTTCCCACCTACCAGGTTCCCTTTATGGCTACACCTTC
cdr3_aa: CASSSHLPGSLYGYTF

v_call: TRBV4-3
clone_size: many
d_call: NA
j_call: TRBJ1-2
cdr3_nt: TGCGCCAGCAGCCAAGATGAGGACTATGGCTACACCTTC
cdr3_aa: CASSQDEDYGYTF

v_call: TRBV12-3/TRBV12-4
clone_size: few
d_call: NA
j_call: TRBJ2-1
cdr3_nt: TGTGCCAGCAGTCCAACCCTAGCTGCGAGTAATGAGCAGTTCTTC
cdr3_aa: CASSPTLAASNEQFF

v_call: TRBV20-1
clone_size: many
d_call: NA
j_call: TRBJ1-6
cdr3_nt: TGCAGTGCTAGAAATGTAGGGAGGGATAATTCACCCCTCCACTTT
cdr3_aa: CSARNVGRDNSPLHF

v_call: TRBV7-2
clone_size: NA
d_call: NA
j_call: TRBJ1-4
cdr3_nt: TGTGCCAGCAGCTTAAGGGGAATTGCAACTAATGAAAAACTGTTTTTT
cdr3_aa: CASSLRGIATNEKLFF

v_call: TRBV4-2
clone_size: many
d_call: TRBD1
j_call: TRBJ1-2
cdr3_nt: TGTGCCAGCAGAAATTCAGGGGGACATCGACTTAACTATGGCTACACCTTC
cdr3_aa: CASRNSGGHRLNYGYTF

v_call: TRBV5-4
clone_size: few
d_call: TRBD1
j_call: TRBJ2-7
cdr3_nt: TGTGCCAGCAGTCATGACAGGGGGATCGAGCAGTACTTC
cdr3_aa: CASSHDRGIEQYF

v_call: TRBV5-6
clone_size: NA
d_call: NA
j_call: TRBJ1-6
cdr3_nt: TGTGCCAGCAGCTTGATTAATTCACCCCTCCACTTT
cdr3_aa: CASSLINSPLHF

v_call: TRBV25-1
clone_size: many
d_call: NA
j_call: TRBJ2-3
cdr3_nt: TGTGCCAGCAGCTCCGAGCGGGCGCATACGCAGTATTTT
cdr3_aa: CASSSERAHTQYF

v_call: TRBV2
clone_size: NA
d_call: NA
j_call: TRBJ2-5
cdr3_nt: TGTGCCTCCAGGTGGGGGGGCTCCCAAGAGACCCAGTACTTC
cdr3_aa: CASRWGGSQETQYF

v_call: TRBV4-2
clone_size: NA
d_call: NA
j_call: TRBJ2-3
cdr3_nt: TGTGCCAGCAGCCAAGATCCCCAAAGAGGGGATACGCAGTATTTT
cdr3_aa: CASSQDPQRGDTQYF

v_call: TRBV6-2/TRBV6-3
clone_size: many
d_call: NA
j_call: TRBJ1-5
cdr3_nt: TGTGCCAGCAGCCGACCAGGACAGTATCAGCCCCAGCATTTT
cdr3_aa: CASSRPGQYQPQHF

v_call: TRBV18
clone_size: many
d_call: NA
j_call: TRBJ1-1
cdr3_nt: TGTGCCAGCTCACCACAAGTTGGAAACACTGAAGCTTTCTTT
cdr3_aa: CASSPQVGNTEAFF

v_call: TRBV6-2/TRBV6-3
clone_size: many
d_call: NA
j_call: TRBJ2-5
cdr3_nt: TGTGCCAGCAGTTACGGTGGGGTAAAAGAGACCCAGTACTTC
cdr3_aa: CASSYGGVKETQYF

v_call: TRBV2
clone_size: NA
d_call: NA
j_call: TRBJ2-1
cdr3_nt: TGTGCCAGCAGTGACAGACTAGTTGAGCAGTTCTTC
cdr3_aa: CASSDRLVEQFF

v_call: TRBV7-9
clone_size: many
d_call: NA
j_call: TRBJ1-1
cdr3_nt: TGTGCCAGCAGCTTAGCGTCGGGTGAAGCTTTCTTT
cdr3_aa: CASSLASGEAFF

v_call: TRBV6-5
clone_size: many
d_call: TRBD1
j_call: TRBJ2-2
cdr3_nt: TGTGCCAGCAGTTACTGGGGACAGGGATTTCGTGGCAGCGGGGAGCTGTTTTTT
cdr3_aa: CASSYWGQGFRGSGELFF

v_call: TRBV3-1
clone_size: many
d_call: TRBD2
j_call: TRBJ2-2
cdr3_nt: TGTGCCAGCAGCCAAGATGGAAGGTCGCTAGCGGGGGGAGATACCGGGGAGCTGTTTTTT
cdr3_aa: CASSQDGRSLAGGDTGELFF

v_call: TRBV19
clone_size: NA
d_call: NA
j_call: TRBJ2-6
cdr3_nt: TGTGCCAGTAGTCCCAATTGGGGTTTTTCGGGGGCCAACGTCCTGACTTTC
cdr3_aa: CASSPNWGFSGANVLTF

v_call: TRBV7-9
clone_size: many
d_call: TRBD1
j_call: TRBJ2-7
cdr3_nt: TGTGCCAGCAGCTCGTTAGTCGGACAGGGTGGGACCTACGAGCAGTACTTC
cdr3_aa: CASSSLVGQGGTYEQYF

v_call: TRBV2
clone_size: few
d_call: NA
j_call: TRBJ1-6
cdr3_nt: TGTGCCAGCAGTGAACGGTCTGGGCCCGCGGGATCACCCCTCCACTTT
cdr3_aa: CASSERSGPAGSPLHF

v_call: TRBV14
clone_size: few
d_call: NA
j_call: TRBJ2-7
cdr3_nt: TGTGCCAGCAGCCCTTCGATGGGCCGGACGATGCAGTACTTC
cdr3_aa: CASSPSMGRTMQYF

v_call: TRBV29-1
clone_size: many
d_call: NA
j_call: TRBJ2-5
cdr3_nt: TGCAGCGTTGAAGACCCTGGGTCCCCGAAAACCGAGGAGACCCAGTACTTC
cdr3_aa: CSVEDPGSPKTEETQYF

v_call: TRBV7-2
clone_size: many
d_call: TRBD1
j_call: TRBJ2-3
cdr3_nt: TGTGCCAGCAGTTTGGGTACCGGGACAGGCCCCACAGATACGCAGTATTTT
cdr3_aa: CASSLGTGTGPTDTQYF

v_call: TRBV27
clone_size: many
d_call: NA
j_call: TRBJ2-4
cdr3_nt: TGTGCCAGCCATGGCACTAGAAGAGACATTCAGTACTTC
cdr3_aa: CASHGTRRDIQYF